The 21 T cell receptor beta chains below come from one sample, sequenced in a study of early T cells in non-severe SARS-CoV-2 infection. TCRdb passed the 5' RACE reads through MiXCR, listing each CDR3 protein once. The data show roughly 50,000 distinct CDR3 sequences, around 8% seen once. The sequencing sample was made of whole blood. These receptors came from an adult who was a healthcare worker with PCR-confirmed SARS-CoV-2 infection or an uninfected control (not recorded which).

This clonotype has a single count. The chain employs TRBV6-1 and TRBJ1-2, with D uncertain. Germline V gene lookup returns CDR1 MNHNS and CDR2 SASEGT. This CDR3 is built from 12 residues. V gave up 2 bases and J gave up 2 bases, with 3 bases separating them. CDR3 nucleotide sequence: TGTGCCAGCAGTGAATTAAACTATGGCTACACCTTC. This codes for CASSELNYGYTF.

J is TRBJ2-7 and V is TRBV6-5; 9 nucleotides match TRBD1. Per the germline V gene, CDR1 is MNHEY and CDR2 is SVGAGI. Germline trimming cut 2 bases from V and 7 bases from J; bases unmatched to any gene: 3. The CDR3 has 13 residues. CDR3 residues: CASSYGQGWEQYF. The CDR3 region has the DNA TGTGCCAGCAGTTACGGACAGGGGTGGGAGCAGTACTTC.

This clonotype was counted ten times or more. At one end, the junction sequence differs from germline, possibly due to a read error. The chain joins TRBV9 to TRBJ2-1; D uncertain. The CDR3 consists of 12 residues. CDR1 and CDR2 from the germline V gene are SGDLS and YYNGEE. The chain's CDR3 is CASSGTQAGLVF. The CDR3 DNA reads TGTGCCAGCAGCGGAACTCAAGCCGGTTTGGTCTTC.

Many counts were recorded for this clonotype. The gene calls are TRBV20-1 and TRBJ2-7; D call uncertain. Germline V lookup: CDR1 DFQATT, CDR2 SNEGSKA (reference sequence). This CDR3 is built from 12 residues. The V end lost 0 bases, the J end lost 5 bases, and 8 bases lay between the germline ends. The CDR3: CSAREANNEQYF. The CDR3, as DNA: TGCAGTGCTAGAGAAGCGAACAACGAGCAGTACTTC.

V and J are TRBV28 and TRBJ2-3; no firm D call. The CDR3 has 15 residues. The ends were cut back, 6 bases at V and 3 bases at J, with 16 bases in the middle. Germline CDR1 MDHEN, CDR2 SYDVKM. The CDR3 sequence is CASRADLTGTDTQYF. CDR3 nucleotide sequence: TGTGCCAGCAGGGCTGACCTGACCGGTACAGATACGCAGTATTTT.

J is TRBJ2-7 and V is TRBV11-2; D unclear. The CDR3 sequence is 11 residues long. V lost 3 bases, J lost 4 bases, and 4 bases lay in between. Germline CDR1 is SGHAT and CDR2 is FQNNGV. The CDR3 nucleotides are TGTGCCAGCAGCTTCTATTACGAGCAGTACTTC. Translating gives CASSFYYEQYF.

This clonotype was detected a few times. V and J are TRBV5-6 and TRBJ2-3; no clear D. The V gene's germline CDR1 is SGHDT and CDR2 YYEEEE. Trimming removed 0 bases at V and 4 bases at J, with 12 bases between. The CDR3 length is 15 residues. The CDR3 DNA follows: TGTGCCAGCAGCTTGGGCTCCCTTTTTCCAGATACGCAGTATTTT. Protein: CASSLGSLFPDTQYF.

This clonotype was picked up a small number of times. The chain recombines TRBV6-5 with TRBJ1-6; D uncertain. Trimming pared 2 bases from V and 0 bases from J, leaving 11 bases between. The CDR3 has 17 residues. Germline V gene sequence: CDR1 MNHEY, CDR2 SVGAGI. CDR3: CASSYKQLSSYNSPLHF. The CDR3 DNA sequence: TGTGCCAGCAGTTACAAACAGCTGAGCTCCTATAATTCACCCCTCCACTTT.

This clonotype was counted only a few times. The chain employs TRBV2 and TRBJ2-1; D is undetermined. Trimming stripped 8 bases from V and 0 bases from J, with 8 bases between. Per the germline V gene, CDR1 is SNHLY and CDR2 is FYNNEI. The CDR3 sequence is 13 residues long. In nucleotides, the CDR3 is TGTGCCAGCGCGGATAGCTCCTACAATGAGCAGTTCTTC. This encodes CASADSSYNEQFF. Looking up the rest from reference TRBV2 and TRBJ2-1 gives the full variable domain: EPEVTQTPSHQVTQMGQEVILRCVPISNHLYFYWYRQILGQKVEFLVSFYNNEISEKSEIFDDQFSVERPDGSNFTLKIRSTKLEDSAMYFCASADSSYNEQFFGPGTRLTVL.

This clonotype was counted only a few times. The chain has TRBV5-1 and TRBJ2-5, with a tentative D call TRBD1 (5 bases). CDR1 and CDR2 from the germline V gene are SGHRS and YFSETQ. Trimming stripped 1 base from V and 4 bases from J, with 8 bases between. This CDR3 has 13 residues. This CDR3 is CASSLPGLETQYF. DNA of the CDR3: TGCGCCAGCAGCTTGCCAGGGTTAGAGACCCAGTACTTC.

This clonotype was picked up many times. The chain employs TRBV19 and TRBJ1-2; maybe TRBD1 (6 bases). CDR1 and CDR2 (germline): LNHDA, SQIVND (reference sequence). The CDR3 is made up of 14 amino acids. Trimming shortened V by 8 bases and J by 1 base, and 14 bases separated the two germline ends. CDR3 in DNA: TGTGCCAGTTCACAGGGACCTTATAACTATGGCTACACCTTC. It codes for CASSQGPYNYGYTF.

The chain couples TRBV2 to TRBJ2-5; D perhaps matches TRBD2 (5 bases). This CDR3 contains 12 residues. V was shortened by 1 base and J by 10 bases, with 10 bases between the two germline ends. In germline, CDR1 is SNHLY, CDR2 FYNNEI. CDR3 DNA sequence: TGTGCCAGCAGTGAAGAGGGCAGCGGCCAGTACTTC. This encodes CASSEEGSGQYF.

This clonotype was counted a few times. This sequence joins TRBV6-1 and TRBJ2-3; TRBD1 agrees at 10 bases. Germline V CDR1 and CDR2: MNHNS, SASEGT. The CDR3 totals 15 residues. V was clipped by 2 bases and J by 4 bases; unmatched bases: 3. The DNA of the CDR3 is TGTGCCAGCAGTGAATCGACAGGGGGCCCAGATACGCAGTATTTT. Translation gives CASSESTGGPDTQYF.

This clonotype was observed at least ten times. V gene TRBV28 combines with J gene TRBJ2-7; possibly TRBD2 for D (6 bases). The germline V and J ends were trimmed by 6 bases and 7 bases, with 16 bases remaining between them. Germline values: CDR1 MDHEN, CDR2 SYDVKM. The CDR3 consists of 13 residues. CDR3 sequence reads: CASRTGGTGEQYF. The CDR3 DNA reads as TGTGCCAGCAGAACTGGGGGGACGGGAGAGCAGTACTTC.

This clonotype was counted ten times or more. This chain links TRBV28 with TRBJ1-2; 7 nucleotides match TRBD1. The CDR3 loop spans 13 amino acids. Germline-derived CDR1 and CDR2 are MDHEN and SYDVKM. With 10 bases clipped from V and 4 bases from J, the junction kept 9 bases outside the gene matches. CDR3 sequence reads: CATVTDRTYGYTF. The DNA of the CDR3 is TGTGCCACCGTGACGGACAGGACCTATGGCTACACCTTC.

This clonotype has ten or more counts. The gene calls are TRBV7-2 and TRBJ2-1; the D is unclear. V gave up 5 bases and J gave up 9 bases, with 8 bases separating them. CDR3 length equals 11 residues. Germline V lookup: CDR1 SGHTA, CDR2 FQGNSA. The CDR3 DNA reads TGTGCCAGCAGCGAAGGCGTTGAGCAGTTCTTC. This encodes CASSEGVEQFF. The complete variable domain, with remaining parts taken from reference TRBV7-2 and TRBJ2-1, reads GAGVSQSPSNKVTEKGKDVELRCDPISGHTALYWYRQSLGQGLEFLIYFQGNSAPDKSGLPSDRFSAERTGGSVSTLTIQRTQQEDSAVYLCASSEGVEQFFGPGTRLTVL.

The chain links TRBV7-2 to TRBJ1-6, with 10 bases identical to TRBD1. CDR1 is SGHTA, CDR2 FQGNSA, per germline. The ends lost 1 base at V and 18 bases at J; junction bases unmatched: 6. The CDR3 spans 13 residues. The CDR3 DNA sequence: TGTGCCAGCAGCTTAGGGACCGGGACAGGGGCCCACTTT. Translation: CASSLGTGTGAHF.

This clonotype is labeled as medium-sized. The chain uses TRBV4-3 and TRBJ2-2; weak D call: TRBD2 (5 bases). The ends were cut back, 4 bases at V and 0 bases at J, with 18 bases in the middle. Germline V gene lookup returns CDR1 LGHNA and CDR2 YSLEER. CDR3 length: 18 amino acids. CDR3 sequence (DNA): TGCGCCAGCAGCCGGGCCCTAGGACTGATAGCGAACACCGGGGAGCTGTTTTTT. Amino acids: CASSRALGLIANTGELFF.

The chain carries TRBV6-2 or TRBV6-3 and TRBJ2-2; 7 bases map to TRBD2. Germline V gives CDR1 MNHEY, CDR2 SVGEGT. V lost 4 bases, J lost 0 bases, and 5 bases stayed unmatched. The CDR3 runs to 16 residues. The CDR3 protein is CASSSPSGTNTGELFF. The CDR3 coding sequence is TGTGCCAGCAGTTCCCCTAGCGGTACGAACACCGGGGAGCTGTTTTTT.

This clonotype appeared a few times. The CDR3 protein is CASRPGGEGDTQYF. CDR3 DNA sequence: TGCGCCAGCCGACCGGGAGGAGAGGGAGATACGCAGTATTTT. The chain carries TRBV5-1 and TRBJ2-3; TRBD2 matches at 7 bases. Germline V lookup: CDR1 SGHRS, CDR2 YFSETQ. V lost 7 bases, J lost 5 bases, and 10 bases stayed unmatched. This CDR3 region has 14 residues.

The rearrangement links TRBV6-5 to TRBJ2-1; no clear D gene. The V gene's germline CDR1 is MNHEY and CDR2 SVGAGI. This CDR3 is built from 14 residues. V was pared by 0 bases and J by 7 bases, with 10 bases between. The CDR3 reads CASSYSPPGNEQFF. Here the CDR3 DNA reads TGTGCCAGCAGTTACTCGCCGCCGGGTAATGAGCAGTTCTTC.